The source of this T cell receptor beta chain is a study of long-term antiretroviral therapy in people with HIV. Findings and caveats of the study: Dominance of pre-ART expanded clones persisted, fluctuating and often declining after ART. Controls showed broader CDR3 length ranges than did the HIV repertoires. Diversity increased after ART yet remained lower than in transplant donor controls.

Investigators performed immunoSEQ version v3.0 at survey level. The table came from immunoSEQ multiplex PCR; TCRdb's copy has only in-frame clones and leaves some out. This table holds 25,000 to 35,000 clones, 90% to 95% found once. There were roughly 0.9-11 million cryopreserved PBMC in the samples before DNA extraction. With V trimmed by 4 bases and J by 7 bases, 10 bases remained unmatched. The CDR3 is 16 residues long. CDR1 is MNHEY and CDR2 is SVGAGI in the germline V gene. With regard to this clone: Its specificity is unknown.

The clonotype was recovered from a man aged 45 to 65 with HIV. The specimen was unsorted PBMCs, collected around 7.4 years after starting antiretroviral therapy. The rearrangement joins TRBV6-5 to TRBJ2-1; 10 bases fit TRBD2. CDR3 loop: CASSSPRTSGQNEQFF. CDR3 in DNA: TGTGCCAGCAGTTCCCCGAGGACTAGCGGTCAGAATGAGCAGTTCTTC.